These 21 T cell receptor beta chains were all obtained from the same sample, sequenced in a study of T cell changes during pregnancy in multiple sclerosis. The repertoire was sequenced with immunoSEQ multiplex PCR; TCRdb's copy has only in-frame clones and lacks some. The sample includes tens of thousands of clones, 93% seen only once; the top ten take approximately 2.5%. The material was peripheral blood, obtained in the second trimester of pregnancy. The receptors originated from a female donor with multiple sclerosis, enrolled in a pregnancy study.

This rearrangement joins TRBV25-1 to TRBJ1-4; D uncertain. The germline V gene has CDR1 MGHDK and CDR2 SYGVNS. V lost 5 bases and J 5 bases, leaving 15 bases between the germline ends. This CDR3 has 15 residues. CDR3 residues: CASSTHSHPNEKLFF. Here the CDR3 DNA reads TGTGCCAGCAGTACGCACAGCCACCCAAATGAAAAACTGTTTTTT.

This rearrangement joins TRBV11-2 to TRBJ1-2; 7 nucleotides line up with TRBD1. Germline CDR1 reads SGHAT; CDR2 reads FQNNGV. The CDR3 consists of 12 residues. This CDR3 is CAIRAGGYGYTF. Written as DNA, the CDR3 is TGTGCGATCAGGGCAGGGGGATATGGCTACACCTTC.

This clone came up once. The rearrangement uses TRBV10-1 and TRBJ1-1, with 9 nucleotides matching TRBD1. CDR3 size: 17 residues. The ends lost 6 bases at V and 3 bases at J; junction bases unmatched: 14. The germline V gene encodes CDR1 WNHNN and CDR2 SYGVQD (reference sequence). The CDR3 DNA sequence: TGCGCCAGCAGCGTTGATGCTTCGGGACAGGGTTACACTGAAGCTTTCTTT. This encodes CASSVDASGQGYTEAFF.

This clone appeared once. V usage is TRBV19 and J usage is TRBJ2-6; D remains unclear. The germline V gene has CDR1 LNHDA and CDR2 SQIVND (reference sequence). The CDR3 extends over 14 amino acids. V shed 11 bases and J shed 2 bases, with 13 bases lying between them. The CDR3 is CASRSGTGANVLTF. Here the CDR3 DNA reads TGTGCCTCCAGGTCAGGAACTGGGGCCAACGTCCTGACTTTC. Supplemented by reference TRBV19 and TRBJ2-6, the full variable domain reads DGGITQSPKYLFRKEGQNVTLSCEQNLNHDAMYWYRQDPGQGLRLIYYSQIVNDFQKGDIAEGYSVSREKKESFPLTVTSAQKNPTAFYLCASRSGTGANVLTFGAGSRLTVL.

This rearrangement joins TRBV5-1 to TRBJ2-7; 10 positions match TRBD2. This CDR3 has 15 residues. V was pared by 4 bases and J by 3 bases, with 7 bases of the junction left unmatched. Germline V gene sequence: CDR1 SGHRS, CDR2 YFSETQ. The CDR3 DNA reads TGCGCCAGCAGCCGCTCCGGGACTAGCGACTACGAGCAGTACTTC. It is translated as CASSRSGTSDYEQYF.

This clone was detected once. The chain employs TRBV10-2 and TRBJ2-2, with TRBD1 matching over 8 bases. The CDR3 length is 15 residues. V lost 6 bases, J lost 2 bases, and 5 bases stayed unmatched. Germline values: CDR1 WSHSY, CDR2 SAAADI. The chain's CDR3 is CASSHGQGNTGELFF. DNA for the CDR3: TGCGCCAGCAGCCACGGACAGGGAAACACCGGGGAGCTGTTTTTT.

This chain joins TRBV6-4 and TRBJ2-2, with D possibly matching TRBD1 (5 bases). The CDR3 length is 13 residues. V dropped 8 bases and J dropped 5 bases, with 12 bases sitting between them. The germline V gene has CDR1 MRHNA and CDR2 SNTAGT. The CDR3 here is CASFRGRTGELFF. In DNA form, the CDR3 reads TGTGCCAGCTTTAGGGGTCGTACCGGGGAGCTGTTTTTT.

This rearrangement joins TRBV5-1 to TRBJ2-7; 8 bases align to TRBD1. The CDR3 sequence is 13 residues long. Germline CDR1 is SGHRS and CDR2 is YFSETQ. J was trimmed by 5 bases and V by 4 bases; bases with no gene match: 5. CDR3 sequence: CASSIQTGDEQYF. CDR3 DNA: TGCGCCAGCAGCATACAGACAGGGGACGAGCAGTACTTC.

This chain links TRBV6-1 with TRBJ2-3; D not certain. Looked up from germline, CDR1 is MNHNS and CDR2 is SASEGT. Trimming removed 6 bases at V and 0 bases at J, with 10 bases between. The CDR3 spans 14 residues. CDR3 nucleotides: TGTGCCAGCAGCGAAACTTCTAGCACAGATACGCAGTATTTT. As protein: CASSETSSTDTQYF.

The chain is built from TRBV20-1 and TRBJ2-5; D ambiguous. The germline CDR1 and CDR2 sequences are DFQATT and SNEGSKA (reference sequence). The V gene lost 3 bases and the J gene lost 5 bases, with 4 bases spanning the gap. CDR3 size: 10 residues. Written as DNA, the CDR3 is TGCAGTGCTAGTCATGAGACCCAGTACTTC. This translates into CSASHETQYF.

For the CDR3, the DNA is TGTGCCAGCAGCCTATTGGGGCAGGGCTCTGAAAAACTGTTTTTT. As protein: CASSLLGQGSEKLFF. The rearrangement links TRBV27 to TRBJ1-4; D perhaps matches TRBD1 (5 bases). Germline V gene sequence: CDR1 MNHEY, CDR2 SMNVEV (reference sequence). The CDR3 is made up of 15 amino acids. V lost 6 bases, J lost 7 bases, and 18 bases lay in between.

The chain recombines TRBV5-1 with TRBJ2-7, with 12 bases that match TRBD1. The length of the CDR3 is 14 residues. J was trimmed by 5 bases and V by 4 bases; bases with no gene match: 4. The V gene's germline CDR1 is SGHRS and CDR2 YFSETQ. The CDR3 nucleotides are TGCGCCAGCAGCCTGGGGACAGGGGGCCACGAGCAGTACTTC. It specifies CASSLGTGGHEQYF.

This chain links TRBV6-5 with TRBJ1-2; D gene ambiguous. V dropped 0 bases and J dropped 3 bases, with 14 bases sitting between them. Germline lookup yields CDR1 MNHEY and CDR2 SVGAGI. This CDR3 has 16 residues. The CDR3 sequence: CASSYSGPGFHYGYTF. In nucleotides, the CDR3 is TGTGCCAGCAGTTACTCGGGTCCGGGGTTCCACTATGGCTACACCTTC.

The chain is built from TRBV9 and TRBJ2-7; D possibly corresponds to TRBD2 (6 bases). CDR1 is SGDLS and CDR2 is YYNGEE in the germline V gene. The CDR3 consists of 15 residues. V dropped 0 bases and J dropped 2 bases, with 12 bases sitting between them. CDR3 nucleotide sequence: TGTGCCAGCAGCGTAGGAGGCGGGATCCCCTACGAGCAGTACTTC. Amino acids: CASSVGGGIPYEQYF. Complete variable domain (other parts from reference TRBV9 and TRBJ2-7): DSGVTQTPKHLITATGQRVTLRCSPRSGDLSVYWYQQSLDQGLQFLIQYYNGEERAKGNILERFSAQQFPDLHSELNLSSLELGDSALYFCASSVGGGIPYEQYFGPGTRLTVT.

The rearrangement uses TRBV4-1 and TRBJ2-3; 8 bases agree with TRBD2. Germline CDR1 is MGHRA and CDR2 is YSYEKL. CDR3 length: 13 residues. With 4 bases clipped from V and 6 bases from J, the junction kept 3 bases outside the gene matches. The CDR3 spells CASSPRTSDTQYF. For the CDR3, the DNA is TGCGCCAGCAGCCCCCGGACTAGCGATACGCAGTATTTT.

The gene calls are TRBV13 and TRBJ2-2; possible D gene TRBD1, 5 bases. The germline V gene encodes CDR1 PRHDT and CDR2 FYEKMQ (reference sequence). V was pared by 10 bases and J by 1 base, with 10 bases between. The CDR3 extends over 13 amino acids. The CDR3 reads CATKQENTGELFF. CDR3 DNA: TGTGCCACCAAACAGGAGAACACCGGGGAGCTGTTTTTT.

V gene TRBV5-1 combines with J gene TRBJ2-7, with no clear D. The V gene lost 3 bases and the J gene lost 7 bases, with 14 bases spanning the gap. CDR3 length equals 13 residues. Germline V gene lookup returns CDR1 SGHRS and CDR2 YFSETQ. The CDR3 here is CASSSGQTMEQYF. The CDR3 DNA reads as TGCGCCAGCAGCTCCGGTCAAACGATGGAGCAGTACTTC.

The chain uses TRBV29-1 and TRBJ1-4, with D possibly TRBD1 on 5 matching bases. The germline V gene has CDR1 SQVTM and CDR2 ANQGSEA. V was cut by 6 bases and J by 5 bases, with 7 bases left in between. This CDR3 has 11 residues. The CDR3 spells CSVAGNEKLFF. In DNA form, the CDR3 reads TGCAGCGTGGCAGGGAATGAAAAACTGTTTTTT.

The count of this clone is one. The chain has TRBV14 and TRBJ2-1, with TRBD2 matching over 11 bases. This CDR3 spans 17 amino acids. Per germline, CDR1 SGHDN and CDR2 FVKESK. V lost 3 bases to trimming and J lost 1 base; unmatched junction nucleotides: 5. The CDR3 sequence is CASSQDSGGASYNEQFF. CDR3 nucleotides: TGTGCCAGCAGCCAGGATAGCGGGGGGGCGTCCTACAATGAGCAGTTCTTC.

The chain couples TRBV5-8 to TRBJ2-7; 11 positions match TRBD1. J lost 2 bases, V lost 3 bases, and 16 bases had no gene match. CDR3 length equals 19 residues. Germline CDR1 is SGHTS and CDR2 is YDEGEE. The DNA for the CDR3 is TGTGCCAGCAGCTCCAGTCCCGGGACAGGGGGAAGAATAACCTACGAGCAGTACTTC. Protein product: CASSSSPGTGGRITYEQYF.

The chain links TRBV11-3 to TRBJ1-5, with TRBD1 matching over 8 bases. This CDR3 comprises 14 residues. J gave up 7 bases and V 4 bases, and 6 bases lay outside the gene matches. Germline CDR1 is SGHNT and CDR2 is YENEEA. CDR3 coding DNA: TGTGCCAGCAGCTCTAGGACAGGGCAGCAGCCCCAGCATTTT. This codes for CASSSRTGQQPQHF.